This T cell receptor beta chain derives from a study of cytomegalovirus exposure and HLA in healthy donors. Background on the study: Most donors, 70% to 85% of a few hundred genotyped, fell in the Caucasian-associated ancestry cluster.

The PCR contained 60 Vbeta and 13 Jbeta primers. Profiling relied on immunoSEQ multiplex PCR, and the TCRdb table lists in-frame clones only, not all of them. The sample has 180,000 or so clones, 80% to 90% seen once. The V segment lost 5 bases and the J segment 0 bases; nucleotides outside the gene matches: 5. This CDR3 is built from 17 residues. Germline loops: CDR1 SGHNT, CDR2 YENEEA. The sample comprised PBMCs. This TCR derives from a young woman in good health and CMV-seronegative. This chain connects TRBV11-3 to TRBJ2-6; 9 nucleotides agree with TRBD2. The CDR3 DNA follows: TGTGCCAGCAGCAGGTCTAGCGGGGCCTCTGGGGCCAACGTCCTGACTTTC. Encoded protein: CASSRSSGASGANVLTF.